One and the same sample provided the 9 T cell receptor beta chains below, sequenced in a study of blood T cell repertoires in COVID-19. The repertoire was sequenced with immunoSEQ multiplex PCR; TCRdb's copy has only in-frame clones and lacks some. The profile covers 250,000 to 350,000 clones, with nearly 90% appearing a single time and 1.7% taken by the ten largest. The source material was PBMCs or T cells enriched from blood (not recorded which). The receptor set was obtained from a woman aged 18-29 years with acute COVID-19.

The V call is TRBV28, the J call TRBJ2-2; D might be TRBD1 (6 bases). In germline, CDR1 is MDHEN, CDR2 SYDVKM. With 1 base removed from V and 0 bases from J, the gap between germline ends came to 9 bases. CDR3 length: 16 residues. The CDR3 DNA sequence: TGTGCCAGCAGTTTATATGGGGGCCCGAACACCGGGGAGCTGTTTTTT. Translated: CASSLYGGPNTGELFF.

This chain links TRBV7-9 with TRBJ2-7; possible D gene TRBD2, 6 bases. The CDR3 spans 16 residues. CDR1 SEHNR and CDR2 FQNEAQ come from the germline V gene (reference sequence). Trimming took off 4 bases at V and 0 bases at J, with 16 bases between the two ends. CDR3 DNA: TGTGCCAGCAGCTCACCCGGGACTTCGAGCTCCTACGAGCAGTACTTC. It specifies CASSSPGTSSSYEQYF.

The chain is built from TRBV7-9 and TRBJ1-5; 11 bases fit TRBD1. V lost 5 bases and J lost 1; bases outside the gene matches: 13. Germline V gene data show CDR1 as SEHNR and CDR2 as FQNEAQ (reference sequence). The CDR3 loop spans 19 amino acids. CDR3 coding DNA: TGTGCCAGCAGCAGATGGACAGGGGGCGGGGCAAAAAGCAATCAGCCCCAGCATTTT. This encodes CASSRWTGGGAKSNQPQHF.

This clone was seen a handful of times. V and J are TRBV28 and TRBJ2-7, with 7 positions matching TRBD1. CDR1 and CDR2 (germline): MDHEN, SYDVKM. This CDR3 has 15 amino acids. J gave up 2 bases and V 2 bases, and 6 bases lay outside the gene matches. The CDR3 sequence: CASSLEGQATYEQYF. The DNA for the CDR3 is TGTGCCAGCAGTTTAGAAGGACAGGCCACCTACGAGCAGTACTTC.

The chain uses TRBV7-2 and TRBJ1-2; tentative D call: TRBD1 (5 bases). The CDR3 sequence is 13 residues long. The germline V and J ends were trimmed by 4 bases and 8 bases, with 14 bases remaining between them. Germline V gene lookup returns CDR1 SGHTA and CDR2 FQGNSA. The CDR3 DNA is TGTGCCAGCAGCTCCTATGGGGCAGTCGGCTACACCTTC. Amino acid sequence: CASSSYGAVGYTF.

There are a few counts of this clone. This chain uses TRBV27 with TRBJ2-2, with 9 nucleotides matching TRBD1. This CDR3 contains 16 residues. Germline values: CDR1 MNHEY, CDR2 SMNVEV (reference sequence). V was clipped by 1 base and J by 1 base; unmatched bases: 1. CDR3 in amino acids: CASSLWGQGNTGELFF. Here the CDR3 DNA reads TGTGCCAGCAGTTTATGGGGACAGGGGAACACCGGGGAGCTGTTTTTT.

The V gene is TRBV18, the J gene TRBJ2-5, with D possibly being TRBD2 (6 bases). V lost 8 bases, J lost 5 bases, and 18 bases lay in between. The CDR3 consists of 14 residues. CDR1 and CDR2 (germline): KGHSH, LQKENI. CDR3 sequence reads: CASALGGERETQYF. CDR3 DNA sequence: TGTGCCAGCGCGCTAGGCGGGGAGCGGGAGACCCAGTACTTC.

The chain couples TRBV29-1 to TRBJ2-2, with 12 bases aligning to TRBD2. The CDR3 totals 18 residues. V gave up 2 bases and J gave up 4 bases; unmatched junction bases: 11. Germline V gene sequence: CDR1 SQVTM, CDR2 ANQGSEA. The CDR3 region has the DNA TGCAGCGTTGAACGTGGACTAGCGGGAAAGGTCTTCACCGGGGAGCTGTTTTTT. Its translation: CSVERGLAGKVFTGELFF.

The chain recombines TRBV3-1 (or the pseudogene TRBV3-2) with TRBJ2-5; 10 nucleotides align to TRBD2. Germline V gene data show CDR1 as LGHDT and CDR2 as YNNKEL (reference sequence). The CDR3 length is 17 residues. Losses at the gene ends were 5 bases for V and 2 bases for J; bases not matched to a gene: 11. CDR3 residues: CASSWGLANWGQETQYF. The CDR3 bases are TGTGCCAGCAGCTGGGGACTAGCGAACTGGGGGCAAGAGACCCAGTACTTC.